The rows below give T cell receptor beta chains drawn from one sample of a study of cytomegalovirus exposure and HLA in healthy donors. Sequencing used immunoSEQ multiplex PCR; TCRdb keeps in-frame clones, though not all of them. The sample has 75,000 or so clones; 60% to 80% are singletons. The specimen sequenced was PBMCs. The origin of the receptors is a woman in her thirties in good health and CMV-seropositive. The CDR3 runs from the conserved cysteine through the conserved F or W. The D gene is left open where the match is weak. Part of the rows lack a size; the others show once, few, many or a class for expanded clones.

j_call v_call d_call clone_size cdr3_aa cdr3_nt
TRBJ2-1 TRBV5-1 NA NA CASSWDTSSYNEQFF TGCGCCAGCAGCTGGGACACCAGCTCCTACAATGAGCAGTTCTTC
TRBJ1-1 TRBV5-4 NA NA CASSLDRGNTEAFF TGTGCCAGCAGCTTGGATCGGGGGAACACTGAAGCTTTCTTT
TRBJ2-5 TRBV30 NA few CAWSVSGLGAETQYF TGTGCCTGGAGTGTATCGGGCCTTGGGGCGGAGACCCAGTACTTC
TRBJ1-1 TRBV25-1 NA few CASFLPGSAEAFF TGTGCCAGCTTTCTACCGGGTAGCGCTGAAGCTTTCTTT
TRBJ2-7 TRBV6-5 TRBD2 NA CASSYSGSGYEQYF TGTGCCAGCAGTTATAGCGGGAGTGGGTACGAGCAGTACTTC
TRBJ2-1 TRBV25-1 NA few CASSSVRGKADEQFF TGTGCCAGCAGCTCTGTCAGGGGAAAAGCGGATGAGCAGTTCTTC
TRBJ2-7 TRBV5-6 NA medium-sized CASSAQGDFFYEQYF TGTGCCAGCAGCGCACAAGGGGACTTCTTCTACGAGCAGTACTTC
TRBJ2-4 TRBV5-4 NA NA CASSLGSGAKSGIIQYF TGTGCCAGCAGCTTGGGGTCGGGGGCAAAAAGCGGGATCATTCAGTACTTC
TRBJ2-1 TRBV5-1 NA NA CASSPESLEEQFF TGCGCCAGCAGCCCCGAGTCACTCGAGGAGCAGTTCTTC
TRBJ2-3 TRBV6-6 TRBD2 NA CASTSSGRPPDTQYF TGTGCCAGCACCAGTAGCGGGAGACCCCCAGATACGCAGTATTTT
TRBJ2-3 TRBV28 TRBD2 NA CASSSGTTDTQYF TGTGCCAGCTCGAGCGGGACCACAGATACGCAGTATTTT
TRBJ2-5 TRBV18 NA NA CASSVTGQETQYF TGTGCCAGCTCAGTTACAGGGCAAGAGACCCAGTACTTC
TRBJ2-2 TRBV30 TRBD1 NA CAGLTGANTGELFF TGTGCCGGCTTGACAGGGGCGAACACCGGGGAGCTGTTTTTT
TRBJ2-2 TRBV5-4 NA NA CASSPAAVNTGELFF TGTGCCAGCAGCCCAGCGGCAGTGAACACCGGGGAGCTGTTTTTT
TRBJ1-1 TRBV7-6 NA NA CASSSLRDGGAEAFF TGTGCCAGCAGCTCTCTTAGGGATGGAGGCGCTGAAGCTTTCTTT
TRBJ2-5 TRBV28 TRBD2 NA CASSLLGGRETQYF TGTGCCAGCAGTTTATTGGGCGGGAGAGAGACCCAGTACTTC
TRBJ2-2 TRBV5-1 TRBD1 NA CASSLGTANTGELFF TGCGCCAGCAGCTTAGGGACAGCGAACACCGGGGAGCTGTTTTTT
TRBJ2-1 TRBV30 TRBD1 once CAWSGGTDRENEQFF TGTGCCTGGAGTGGAGGTACGGACAGGGAGAATGAGCAGTTCTTC
TRBJ1-1 TRBV7-2 NA NA CASSLIILTNTEAFF TGTGCCAGCAGCCTAATAATACTTACGAACACTGAAGCTTTCTTT
TRBJ2-2 TRBV5-4 NA few CASSLAGNTGELFF TGTGCCAGCAGCTTAGCAGGGAACACCGGGGAGCTGTTTTTT
TRBJ2-7 TRBV6-1 NA NA CATQGFAYEQYF TGTGCCACTCAGGGTTTCGCCTACGAGCAGTACTTC
TRBJ1-1 TRBV28 NA NA CASILGTGGTEAFF NA
TRBJ1-1 TRBV28 NA NA CASRTDGETEAFF TGTGCCAGCAGAACAGACGGTGAGACTGAAGCTTTCTTT
TRBJ2-1 TRBV15 NA NA CATSQATGPYNEQFF TGTGCCACCAGCCAAGCGACAGGCCCCTACAATGAGCAGTTCTTC
TRBJ2-7 TRBV5-1 NA NA CASSLVEGMEYF TGCGCCAGCAGCTTGGTAGAGGGAATGGAGTACTTC
TRBJ2-6 TRBV7-9 TRBD1 NA CASSPGGSGANVLTF TGTGCCAGCAGCCCAGGGGGCTCTGGGGCCAACGTCCTGACTTTC
TRBJ2-7 TRBV5-1 TRBD1 NA CASSYTGTGVYEQYF TGCGCCAGCTCCTACACCGGGACAGGGGTCTACGAGCAGTACTTC